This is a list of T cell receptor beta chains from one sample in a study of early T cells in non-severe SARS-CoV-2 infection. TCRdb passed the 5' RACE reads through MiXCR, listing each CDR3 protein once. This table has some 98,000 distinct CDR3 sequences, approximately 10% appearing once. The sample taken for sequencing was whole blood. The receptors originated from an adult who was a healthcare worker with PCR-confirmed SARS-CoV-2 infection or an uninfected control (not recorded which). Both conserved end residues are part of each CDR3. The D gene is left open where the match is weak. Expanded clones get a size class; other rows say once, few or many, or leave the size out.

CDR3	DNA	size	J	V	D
CSVLDRGHLSTDTQYF	TGCAGCGTTTTGGACAGGGGGCACCTTAGCACAGATACGCAGTATTTT	-	TRBJ2-3	TRBV29-1	TRBD1
CASTFYNEQFF	TGTGCCAGCACCTTCTACAATGAGCAGTTCTTC	few	TRBJ2-1	TRBV7-2	-
CASSQRAADTQYF	TGTGCCAGCAGCCAAAGAGCAGCCGATACGCAGTATTTT	few	TRBJ2-3	TRBV3-1	-
CASSLASGSIYYEQYF	TGCGCCAGCAGTTTAGCCAGCGGGTCCATTTACTACGAGCAGTACTTC	few	TRBJ2-7	TRBV5-1	-
CASSLTSGKVVYEQYF	TGTGCCAGCAGCTTAACCTCTGGTAAAGTCGTTTACGAGCAGTACTTC	few	TRBJ2-7	TRBV7-6	-
CSVETSGTFADTQYF	TGCAGCGTTGAGACTAGCGGGACTTTTGCAGATACGCAGTATTTT	-	TRBJ2-3	TRBV29-1	TRBD2
CSARGPRGEKLFF	TGCAGTGCTAGGGGGCCGAGAGGTGAAAAACTGTTTTTT	-	TRBJ1-4	TRBV20-1	-
CANAGQGTNEKLFF	TGTGCCAACGCGGGACAGGGCACTAATGAAAAACTGTTTTTT	-	TRBJ1-4	TRBV18	TRBD1
CASSRDVSGNYGYTF	TGTGCCAGCAGCCGGGACGTCTCTGGGAACTATGGCTACACCTTC	few	TRBJ1-2	TRBV3-1	-
CASSLGGLNTGELFF	TGTGCCAGCAGCCTAGGGGGGCTTAACACCGGGGAGCTGTTTTTT	many	TRBJ2-2	TRBV3-1	-
CASRWGGGPGEQYF	TGTGCCAGCCGCTGGGGCGGGGGCCCCGGCGAGCAGTACTTC	few	TRBJ2-7	TRBV7-9	-
CASSQRTSVLNEQFF	TGTGCCAGCAGCCAGAGGACTAGCGTACTCAATGAGCAGTTCTTC	many	TRBJ2-1	TRBV3-1	TRBD2
CASSRGQGATGANVLTF	TGTGCCAGCAGCCGAGGGCAGGGGGCGACTGGGGCCAACGTCCTGACTTTC	few	TRBJ2-6	TRBV12-3/TRBV12-4	TRBD1
CASILGGSGIGTETQYF	TGTGCCAGCATTCTGGGCGGTAGCGGGATAGGCACAGAGACCCAGTACTTC	-	TRBJ2-5	TRBV6-1	TRBD2
CSVPTSGYEQYF	TGCAGTGTCCCGACTAGCGGGTACGAGCAGTACTTC	many	TRBJ2-7	TRBV20-1	TRBD2
CASSGRKNEQFF	TGTGCCAGCAGCGGCAGGAAAAATGAGCAGTTCTTC	-	TRBJ2-1	TRBV11-3	-
CARSRGTDTQYF	TGTGCCCGGAGCCGGGGCACAGATACGCAGTATTTT	-	TRBJ2-3	TRBV30	-
CAWRGGTNEKLFF	TGTGCCTGGAGGGGGGGTACTAATGAAAAACTGTTTTTT	few	TRBJ1-4	TRBV30	-
CSVGRSGGGPEAFF	TGCAGCGTTGGCCGATCAGGGGGAGGCCCTGAAGCTTTCTTT	-	TRBJ1-1	TRBV29-1	TRBD1
CARRDLFGGNSPLHF	TGTGCCAGACGCGACTTATTTGGAGGAAATTCACCCCTCCACTTT	few	TRBJ1-6	TRBV2	-
CASSHAPDYEQYF	TGTGCCAGCAGCCATGCCCCGGACTACGAGCAGTACTTC	-	TRBJ2-7	TRBV4-2	-
CASSEDGYYGYTF	TGTGCCAGCAGTGAAGATGGCTACTATGGCTACACCTTC	many	TRBJ1-2	TRBV6-1	-
CSARDRGFAGELFF	TGCAGTGCTCGGGACAGGGGGTTCGCCGGGGAGCTGTTTTTT	-	TRBJ2-2	TRBV20-1	TRBD1
CASSLERGGTEAFF	TGTGCCAGCAGCTTGGAGCGGGGGGGCACTGAAGCTTTCTTT	-	TRBJ1-1	TRBV5-5	-
CASSLWTAMNTEAFF	TGTGCCAGCAGCTTGTGGACGGCTATGAACACTGAAGCTTTCTTT	many	TRBJ1-1	TRBV7-8	-
CSAIAGGLRPETQYF	TGCAGTGCTATAGCGGGAGGATTGAGGCCAGAGACCCAGTACTTC	few	TRBJ2-5	TRBV20-1	TRBD2
CSARSPSWTGDGYTF	TGCAGTGCTAGATCACCGAGCTGGACAGGGGATGGCTACACCTTC	-	TRBJ1-2	TRBV20-1	TRBD1
CAHGTGGAEQYF	TGTGCCCATGGGACAGGGGGCGCCGAGCAGTACTTC	medium-sized	TRBJ2-7	TRBV30	TRBD1
CAWSQGDQPQHF	TGTGCCTGGAGTCAAGGCGATCAGCCCCAGCATTTT	-	TRBJ1-5	TRBV30	-
CASSPPGDVETQYF	TGTGCCAGCAGCCCGCCCGGGGATGTGGAGACCCAGTACTTC	many	TRBJ2-5	TRBV4-2	-
CASKTGGAGSPLHF	TGTGCCAGCAAAACGGGGGGGGCAGGATCACCCCTCCACTTT	many	TRBJ1-6	TRBV6-5	-
CASSSKLGAETQYF	TGCGCCAGCAGCTCTAAACTAGGAGCGGAGACCCAGTACTTC	many	TRBJ2-5	TRBV5-1	-
CSALQETQYF	TGCAGTGCTTTACAAGAGACCCAGTACTTC	-	TRBJ2-5	TRBV20-1	-
CASSLGRISYEQYF	TGTGCCAGCAGCTTGGGACGGATCTCCTACGAGCAGTACTTC	-	TRBJ2-7	TRBV7-8	-
CAGSYSEGPRMDTQYF	TGTGCCGGCAGTTACTCTGAAGGGCCCAGGATGGATACGCAGTATTTT	-	TRBJ2-3	TRBV6-6	-
CANSFVAPSGANVLTF	TGTGCCAACAGTTTTGTCGCCCCCTCTGGGGCCAACGTCCTGACTTTC	few	TRBJ2-6	TRBV12-3/TRBV12-4	-
CASGGTEAFF	TGTGCCAGCGGGGGCACTGAAGCTTTCTTT	many	TRBJ1-1	TRBV2	-
CASTWGTADYNEQFF	TGTGCCAGCACCTGGGGGACGGCAGACTACAATGAGCAGTTCTTC	-	TRBJ2-1	TRBV5-4	-
CSVEPVSYNEQFF	TGCAGCGTTGAACCAGTGTCCTACAATGAGCAGTTCTTC	few	TRBJ2-1	TRBV29-1	-
CASSFRTGLQPQHF	TGTGCCAGCAGTTTTAGGACAGGGCTTCAGCCCCAGCATTTT	-	TRBJ1-5	TRBV27	TRBD1
CASSLGRQLGYTF	TGTGCCAGCAGCCTTGGACGTCAACTTGGCTACACCTTC	-	TRBJ1-2	TRBV6-5	-
CASSYTQPGQPYEQYF	TGTGCCAGCAGTTACACTCAACCGGGACAACCCTACGAGCAGTACTTC	few	TRBJ2-7	TRBV6-2/TRBV6-3	-
CASSQSKGGEQYF	TGTGCCAGCAGCCAGTCAAAAGGTGGCGAGCAGTACTTC	-	TRBJ2-7	TRBV3-1	-
CASSSMWGQETQYF	TGTGCCAGCAGCTCCATGTGGGGCCAAGAGACCCAGTACTTC	few	TRBJ2-5	TRBV7-2	-
CASAAGSYGYTF	TGTGCCAGTGCGGCAGGTTCTTATGGCTACACCTTC	-	TRBJ1-2	TRBV28	-
CSAPEGAYNEQFF	TGCAGTGCTCCGGAGGGGGCCTACAATGAGCAGTTCTTC	many	TRBJ2-1	TRBV20-1	-
CASSSRLAGDGGQFF	TGCGCCAGCAGCTCCCGACTAGCGGGAGATGGCGGGCAGTTCTTC	-	TRBJ2-1	TRBV5-1	TRBD2
CSASRTSGRDTQYF	TGCAGTGCTTCCCGGACTAGCGGGAGGGATACGCAGTATTTT	many	TRBJ2-3	TRBV20-1	TRBD2
CASSMDHYNEQFF	TGTGCCAGCAGTATGGACCATTACAATGAGCAGTTCTTC	-	TRBJ2-1	TRBV6-4	-
CASSASGRLADTQYF	TGTGCCAGCAGTGCCTCGGGAAGGCTGGCAGATACGCAGTATTTT	few	TRBJ2-3	TRBV2	-
CASSLGTTLTGELFF	TGTGCCAGCAGCTTAGGGACCACCCTCACCGGGGAGCTGTTTTTT	many	TRBJ2-2	TRBV7-2	-
CASSEGLAGGYEQYF	TGTGCCAGCAGCGAAGGACTAGCGGGAGGGTACGAGCAGTACTTC	-	TRBJ2-7	TRBV4-2	TRBD2
CASSLERVETQYF	TGTGCCAGCAGCTTAGAGCGTGTCGAGACCCAGTACTTC	many	TRBJ2-5	TRBV11-2	-
CASSVFRAGDTQYF	TGTGCCAGCAGTGTGTTTAGGGCAGGCGATACGCAGTATTTT	many	TRBJ2-3	TRBV2	-
CASSGDRGRTDTQYF	TGTGCCAGCAGTGGGGACAGGGGGAGGACAGATACGCAGTATTTT	many	TRBJ2-3	TRBV6-1	TRBD1
CASSMDPDYEQYF	TGTGCCAGCAGTATGGATCCTGACTACGAGCAGTACTTC	few	TRBJ2-7	TRBV27	-
CASSRAVNTEAFF	TGTGCCAGCAGTCGGGCGGTGAACACTGAAGCTTTCTTT	many	TRBJ1-1	TRBV28	-
CASSQRGGAGENEQFF	TGTGCCAGCAGCCAGCGCGGGGGGGCTGGTGAGAATGAGCAGTTCTTC	-	TRBJ2-1	TRBV3-1	TRBD2
CASSPPARLLTYEQYF	TGTGCCAGCTCACCACCGGCCAGATTATTGACCTACGAGCAGTACTTC	-	TRBJ2-7	TRBV18	-
CASSFAGGLNEQYF	TGTGCCAGCAGTTTTGCAGGGGGCCTCAACGAGCAGTACTTC	many	TRBJ2-7	TRBV28	TRBD1